This is a list of T cell receptor beta chains from one sample in a study of shared T cell receptors in the human thymus. Measured with immunoSEQ multiplex PCR; TCRdb has only the in-frame clones, and not every one. The sample consists of 500,000 to 750,000 clones, 85% to 90% of them appearing once. The same sample was also studied in work on human thymus T cells.

The specimen sequenced was thymocytes. The receptors derive from a boy younger than two with a congenital heart defect. Each CDR3 is given with its conserved first and last residue. Fields, in order: clone size, J gene, V gene, D gene, CDR3 protein, CDR3 DNA. A D gene is named only where the DNA matches it firmly. Size is stated for part of the rows, as once, few or many counts, or as a class when the clone is expanded.

size: -
J: TRBJ2-2
V: TRBV2
D: TRBD1
CDR3: CAIQGANTGELFF
DNA: TGTGCCATACAGGGGGCGAACACCGGGGAGCTGTTTTTT

size: -
J: TRBJ1-2
V: TRBV7-2
D: -
CDR3: CASSRQRGWYGYTF
DNA: TGTGCCAGCAGCCGGCAACGGGGGTGGTATGGCTACACCTTC

size: -
J: TRBJ2-3
V: TRBV5-1
D: TRBD2
CDR3: CASRGAGGVDTQYF
DNA: TGCGCCAGCCGAGGGGCGGGAGGAGTAGATACGCAGTATTTT

size: -
J: TRBJ1-5
V: TRBV27
D: TRBD1
CDR3: CASSLRQGSNQPQHF
DNA: TGTGCCAGCAGCCTCAGACAGGGGAGCAATCAGCCCCAGCATTTT

size: -
J: TRBJ1-1
V: TRBV7-2
D: -
CDR3: CASSVGGEAFF
DNA: TGTGCCAGCAGCGTTGGGGGCGAAGCTTTCTTT

size: -
J: TRBJ2-3
V: TRBV25-1
D: TRBD2
CDR3: CASSEGTRRTDTQYF
DNA: TGTGCCAGCAGTGAGGGGACTAGACGCACAGATACGCAGTATTTT

size: -
J: TRBJ2-7
V: TRBV10-1
D: -
CDR3: CASSESRGTVVSEQYF
DNA: TGCGCCAGCAGTGAGTCGAGAGGAACCGTAGTTAGCGAGCAGTACTTC

size: -
J: TRBJ2-1
V: TRBV4-3
D: -
CDR3: CASSPTGTRGNEQFF
DNA: TGCGCCAGCAGCCCCACCGGGACTCGGGGGAATGAGCAGTTCTTC

size: -
J: TRBJ1-1
V: TRBV6-1
D: -
CDR3: CASSEEVSNTEAFF
DNA: TGTGCCAGCAGTGAGGAGGTCAGTAACACTGAAGCTTTCTTT

size: -
J: TRBJ2-1
V: TRBV27
D: TRBD2
CDR3: CASSRKEREGHEQFF
DNA: TGTGCCAGCAGTCGAAAGGAGCGGGAGGGTCATGAGCAGTTCTTC

size: -
J: TRBJ2-7
V: TRBV2
D: -
CDR3: CASSQDSHYEQYF
DNA: TGTGCCAGCAGTCAGGACAGCCACTACGAGCAGTACTTC

size: -
J: TRBJ1-1
V: TRBV19
D: TRBD1
CDR3: CASSIGTGGWNTEAFF
DNA: TGTGCCAGTAGTATAGGGACAGGGGGATGGAACACTGAAGCTTTCTTT

size: -
J: TRBJ2-3
V: TRBV9
D: TRBD2
CDR3: CASSPPLDGGSGRYTDTQYF
DNA: TGTGCCAGCAGCCCCCCCCTAGACGGAGGAAGCGGGAGGTACACAGATACGCAGTATTTT

size: -
J: TRBJ2-1
V: TRBV30
D: TRBD1
CDR3: CAWSLIKGQGGGGEQFF
DNA: TGTGCCTGGAGTCTCATAAAAGGACAGGGCGGTGGTGGTGAGCAGTTCTTC

size: -
J: TRBJ1-2
V: TRBV7-2
D: TRBD1
CDR3: CASSRKPGQGAPNNYGYTF
DNA: TGTGCCAGCAGCCGTAAACCGGGACAGGGGGCGCCCAATAACTATGGCTACACCTTC

size: few
J: TRBJ1-5
V: TRBV19
D: -
CDR3: CASSIVRGNQPQHF
DNA: TGTGCCAGTAGTATAGTACGGGGCAATCAGCCCCAGCATTTT

size: -
J: TRBJ1-4
V: TRBV18
D: -
CDR3: CASSPGLNEKLFF
DNA: TGTGCCAGCTCACCAGGTCTAAATGAAAAACTGTTTTTT

size: -
J: TRBJ2-7
V: TRBV30
D: TRBD2
CDR3: CAWSASTSGRARRSSYEQYF
DNA: TGTGCCTGGAGTGCGTCCACTAGCGGGAGGGCCCGTAGGAGCTCCTACGAGCAGTACTTC

size: -
J: TRBJ2-7
V: TRBV6-1
D: TRBD2
CDR3: CASTETSGRAVCEQYF
DNA: TGTGCCAGCACTGAGACTAGCGGGAGGGCCGTGTGCGAGCAGTACTTC

size: -
J: TRBJ2-3
V: TRBV12-5
D: TRBD2
CDR3: CASGLATSGSPSTDTQYF
DNA: TGTGCTAGTGGTTTGGCTACTAGCGGGAGTCCTAGCACAGATACGCAGTATTTT

size: -
J: TRBJ2-3
V: TRBV5-1
D: -
CDR3: CASSLKGTPHTDTQYF
DNA: TGCGCCAGCAGCTTGAAGGGGACACCTCACACAGATACGCAGTATTTT

size: once
J: TRBJ1-1
V: TRBV15
D: TRBD1
CDR3: CATSRRTGNTEAFF
DNA: TGTGCCACCAGCAGGAGGACAGGAAACACTGAAGCTTTCTTT

size: -
J: TRBJ2-3
V: TRBV4-2
D: -
CDR3: CASSRGWWSGASTDTQYF
DNA: TGTGCCAGCAGCCGTGGTTGGTGGAGTGGGGCTAGCACAGATACGCAGTATTTT

size: -
J: TRBJ1-5
V: TRBV11-2
D: -
CDR3: CASSLEQGHSNQPQHF
DNA: TGTGCCAGCAGCTTAGAACAGGGCCATAGCAATCAGCCCCAGCATTTT

size: -
J: TRBJ2-3
V: TRBV27
D: TRBD1
CDR3: CASSPRDRGTDTQYF
DNA: TGTGCCAGCAGTCCCCGGGACAGGGGTACGGATACGCAGTATTTT

size: -
J: TRBJ2-1
V: TRBV11-2
D: -
CDR3: CASSSTPWHSYNEQFF
DNA: TGTGCCAGCAGCTCAACCCCGTGGCACTCCTACAATGAGCAGTTCTTC